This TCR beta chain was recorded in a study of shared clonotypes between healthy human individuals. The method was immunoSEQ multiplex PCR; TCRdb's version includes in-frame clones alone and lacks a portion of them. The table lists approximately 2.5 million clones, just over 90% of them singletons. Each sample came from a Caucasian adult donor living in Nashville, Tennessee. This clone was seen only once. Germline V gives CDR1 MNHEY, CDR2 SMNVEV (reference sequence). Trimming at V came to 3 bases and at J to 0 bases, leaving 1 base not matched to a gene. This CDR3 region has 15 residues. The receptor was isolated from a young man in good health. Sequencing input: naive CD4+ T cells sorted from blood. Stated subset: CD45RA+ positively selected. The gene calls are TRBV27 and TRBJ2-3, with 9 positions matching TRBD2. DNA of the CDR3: TGTGCCAGCAGTTTTACTAGCGGGAGCACAGATACGCAGTATTTT. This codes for CASSFTSGSTDTQYF.